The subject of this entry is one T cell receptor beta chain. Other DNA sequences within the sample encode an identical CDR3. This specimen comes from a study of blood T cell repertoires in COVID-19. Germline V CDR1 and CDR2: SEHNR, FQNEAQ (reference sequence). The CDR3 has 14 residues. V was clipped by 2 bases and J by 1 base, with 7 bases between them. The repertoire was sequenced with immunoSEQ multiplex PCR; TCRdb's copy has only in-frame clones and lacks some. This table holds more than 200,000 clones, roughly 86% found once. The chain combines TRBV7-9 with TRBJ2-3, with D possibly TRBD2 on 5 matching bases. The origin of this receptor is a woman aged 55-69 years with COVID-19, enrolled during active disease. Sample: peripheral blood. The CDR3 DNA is TGTGCCAGCAGCTTAACGAGGGGCACAGATACGCAGTATTTT. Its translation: CASSLTRGTDTQYF.